The rows below give T cell receptor beta chains drawn from one sample of a study of metastatic and nonmetastatic thyroid tumors. With MiXCR, TCRdb reprocessed the PCR reads. This repertoire shows roughly 40,000 clones, 15% to 20% found once; its top ten account for 20% to 25%. Sequencing was done on a sample of blood. These receptors all stem from a female donor with papillary thyroid cancer or a benign thyroid nodule (not recorded which). Some clones in this sample may be carry-over from other donors' samples. CDR3s include the opening cysteine and the closing phenylalanine or tryptophan. Fields, in order: V gene, D gene, clone size, J gene, CDR3 protein, CDR3 DNA. The D gene is left open where the match is weak. Where a row states a size, it is once, few, many or the class of an expanded clone; other rows omit it.

v_gene: TRBV18; d_gene: TRBD1; abundance: NA; j_gene: TRBJ1-1; CDR3aa: CASSPGQGGTEAFF; CDR3nt: TGTGCCAGCTCACCAGGACAGGGAGGGACTGAAGCTTTCTTT
v_gene: TRBV15; d_gene: TRBD1; abundance: many; j_gene: TRBJ1-2; CDR3aa: CATSRVQGAVSNYGYTF; CDR3nt: TGTGCCACCAGCAGAGTGCAGGGGGCGGTAAGTAACTATGGCTACACCTTC
v_gene: TRBV20-1; d_gene: NA; abundance: many; j_gene: TRBJ1-5; CDR3aa: CSARGTGSVQPQHF; CDR3nt: TGCAGTGCTAGAGGTACAGGGAGCGTTCAGCCCCAGCATTTT
v_gene: TRBV6-5; d_gene: NA; abundance: many; j_gene: TRBJ2-7; CDR3aa: CASSSSLGYSYEQYF; CDR3nt: TGTGCCAGCAGTTCCTCCCTGGGATACTCCTACGAGCAGTACTTC
v_gene: TRBV14; d_gene: NA; abundance: many; j_gene: TRBJ1-4; CDR3aa: CASSQGPLGPTNEKLFF; CDR3nt: TGTGCCAGCAGCCAAGGTCCGTTGGGGCCAACTAATGAAAAACTGTTTTTT
v_gene: TRBV2; d_gene: TRBD1; abundance: many; j_gene: TRBJ2-5; CDR3aa: CASRGTGQETQYF; CDR3nt: TGTGCCAGCAGGGGGACAGGACAAGAGACCCAGTACTTC
v_gene: TRBV6-1; d_gene: NA; abundance: medium-sized; j_gene: TRBJ1-2; CDR3aa: CASSEYQAGYTF; CDR3nt: TGTGCCAGCAGTGAATATCAGGCTGGCTACACCTTC
v_gene: TRBV19; d_gene: TRBD2; abundance: many; j_gene: TRBJ2-2; CDR3aa: CASSRRGGDTGELFF; CDR3nt: TGTGCCAGTAGTCGTCGGGGGGGGGACACCGGGGAGCTGTTTTTT
v_gene: TRBV3-1; d_gene: TRBD2; abundance: many; j_gene: TRBJ2-1; CDR3aa: CASSLSSGLAGVWEQFF; CDR3nt: TGTGCCAGCAGCCTATCTTCCGGACTAGCGGGAGTGTGGGAGCAGTTCTTC
v_gene: TRBV6-6; d_gene: NA; abundance: many; j_gene: TRBJ1-2; CDR3aa: CASSYLGFGDPNYGYTF; CDR3nt: TGTGCCAGCAGTTATTTGGGGTTCGGTGACCCTAACTATGGCTACACCTTC
v_gene: TRBV20-1; d_gene: TRBD2; abundance: many; j_gene: TRBJ2-1; CDR3aa: CSAIPTSDEQFF; CDR3nt: TGCAGTGCTATACCGACTAGCGACGAGCAGTTCTTC
v_gene: TRBV9; d_gene: TRBD2; abundance: many; j_gene: TRBJ2-1; CDR3aa: CASSPTSGSFGEQFF; CDR3nt: TGTGCCAGCAGCCCCACTAGCGGGAGCTTTGGTGAGCAGTTCTTC
v_gene: TRBV10-1; d_gene: TRBD1; abundance: NA; j_gene: TRBJ2-7; CDR3aa: CASSEGQGISYEQYF; CDR3nt: TGCGCCAGCAGTGAAGGACAGGGGATATCCTACGAGCAGTACTTC
v_gene: TRBV2; d_gene: TRBD1; abundance: many; j_gene: TRBJ1-4; CDR3aa: CASRRDRRATNEKLFF; CDR3nt: TGTGCCAGCAGGAGGGACAGGCGCGCAACTAATGAAAAACTGTTTTTT
v_gene: TRBV27; d_gene: NA; abundance: few; j_gene: TRBJ2-2; CDR3aa: CASTLSTRGLRGTGELFF; CDR3nt: TGTGCCAGCACTCTATCAACACGGGGCCTTCGGGGCACCGGGGAGCTGTTTTTT
v_gene: TRBV2; d_gene: NA; abundance: many; j_gene: TRBJ2-7; CDR3aa: CASSKVSSYEQYF; CDR3nt: TGTGCCAGCAGTAAAGTGAGCTCCTACGAGCAGTACTTC
v_gene: TRBV27; d_gene: NA; abundance: NA; j_gene: TRBJ2-7; CDR3aa: CASSPTLAYEQYF; CDR3nt: TGTGCCAGCAGTCCAACACTAGCCTACGAGCAGTACTTC
v_gene: TRBV28; d_gene: TRBD1; abundance: NA; j_gene: TRBJ1-2; CDR3aa: CASSTGTEYGYTF; CDR3nt: TGTGCCAGCAGTACCGGGACAGAATATGGCTACACCTTC
v_gene: TRBV20-1; d_gene: NA; abundance: many; j_gene: TRBJ2-7; CDR3aa: CSARGAVDYEQYF; CDR3nt: TGCAGTGCTAGGGGAGCGGTGGACTACGAGCAGTACTTC
v_gene: TRBV30; d_gene: NA; abundance: NA; j_gene: TRBJ2-5; CDR3aa: CAWSVPGAEIQYF; CDR3nt: TGTGCCTGGAGTGTACCTGGGGCAGAGATCCAGTACTTC
v_gene: TRBV6-1; d_gene: TRBD1; abundance: many; j_gene: TRBJ2-4; CDR3aa: CASTEQGAGKNIQYF; CDR3nt: TGTGCCAGCACTGAACAGGGGGCAGGCAAAAACATTCAGTACTTC
v_gene: TRBV18; d_gene: NA; abundance: few; j_gene: TRBJ1-3; CDR3aa: CASSLDLTSSGNTIYF; CDR3nt: TGTGCCAGCTCACTAGATCTTACGAGCTCTGGAAACACCATATATTTT
v_gene: TRBV24-1; d_gene: NA; abundance: NA; j_gene: TRBJ2-2; CDR3aa: CATSDLVGGRTGELFF; CDR3nt: TGTGCCACCAGTGATTTAGTGGGGGGAAGGACCGGGGAGCTGTTTTTT
v_gene: TRBV5-1; d_gene: NA; abundance: NA; j_gene: TRBJ2-3; CDR3aa: CASSLLQRCADTQYF; CDR3nt: TGCGCCAGCAGCTTGTTGCAGAGGTGCGCAGATACGCAGTATTTT
v_gene: TRBV6-1; d_gene: NA; abundance: NA; j_gene: TRBJ1-1; CDR3aa: CASSMGCSSEAFF; CDR3nt: TGTGCCAGCAGTATGGGGTGTTCGAGTGAAGCTTTCTTT
v_gene: TRBV10-3; d_gene: TRBD1; abundance: many; j_gene: TRBJ2-5; CDR3aa: CAISATGTGSGETQYF; CDR3nt: TGTGCCATCAGTGCCACCGGGACAGGGAGTGGGGAGACCCAGTACTTC
v_gene: TRBV6-1; d_gene: TRBD1; abundance: many; j_gene: TRBJ1-2; CDR3aa: CASSEGQVRGYTF; CDR3nt: TGTGCCAGCAGTGAGGGACAGGTGAGGGGCTACACCTTC
v_gene: TRBV6-1; d_gene: TRBD2; abundance: NA; j_gene: TRBJ2-5; CDR3aa: CASRKTSGGPQETQYF; CDR3nt: TGTGCCAGCAGAAAGACTAGCGGGGGACCTCAAGAGACCCAGTACTTC
v_gene: TRBV28; d_gene: TRBD2; abundance: medium-sized; j_gene: TRBJ2-7; CDR3aa: CASSRPGGLHEQYF; CDR3nt: TGTGCCAGCAGCCGCCCGGGGGGGCTCCACGAGCAGTACTTC
v_gene: TRBV6-5; d_gene: TRBD1; abundance: few; j_gene: TRBJ2-7; CDR3aa: CASSHDRGNEQYF; CDR3nt: TGTGCCAGCAGTCACGACAGGGGCAACGAACAGTACTTC
v_gene: TRBV27; d_gene: NA; abundance: NA; j_gene: TRBJ1-5; CDR3aa: CASSPGLGCQPQHF; CDR3nt: TGTGCCAGCAGTCCCGGACTGGGGTGTCAGCCCCAGCATTTT
v_gene: TRBV6-1; d_gene: NA; abundance: many; j_gene: TRBJ1-4; CDR3aa: CASSEETGTGEKLFF; CDR3nt: TGTGCCAGCAGTGAGGAAACAGGGACGGGTGAAAAACTGTTTTTT
v_gene: TRBV30; d_gene: TRBD1; abundance: many; j_gene: TRBJ1-5; CDR3aa: CAWSVGTGDDQPQHF; CDR3nt: TGTGCCTGGAGTGTAGGGACAGGGGACGACCAGCCCCAGCATTTT
v_gene: TRBV12-3/TRBV12-4; d_gene: NA; abundance: few; j_gene: TRBJ1-1; CDR3aa: CASSLTSGGTEAFF; CDR3nt: TGTGCCAGCAGTCTGACATCGGGGGGCACTGAAGCTTTCTTT
v_gene: TRBV3-1; d_gene: NA; abundance: NA; j_gene: TRBJ1-1; CDR3aa: CASSQNDHTEAFF; CDR3nt: TGTGCCAGCAGCCAGAATGACCACACTGAAGCTTTCTTT
v_gene: TRBV7-6; d_gene: TRBD1; abundance: NA; j_gene: TRBJ1-2; CDR3aa: CASSRDRGGYGYTF; CDR3nt: TGTGCCAGCAGCCGGGACAGGGGAGGATATGGCTACACCTTC
v_gene: TRBV10-1; d_gene: NA; abundance: medium-sized; j_gene: TRBJ2-3; CDR3aa: CASSADHSGTDTQYF; CDR3nt: TGCGCCAGCAGTGCGGACCACTCGGGCACAGATACGCAGTATTTT
v_gene: TRBV2; d_gene: TRBD2; abundance: NA; j_gene: TRBJ2-5; CDR3aa: CASTRTSWSLDYF; CDR3nt: TGTGCCAGCACCCGGACTAGCTGGAGTCTAGACTACTTC
v_gene: TRBV3-1; d_gene: NA; abundance: NA; j_gene: TRBJ2-4; CDR3aa: CASSSQGGDQYF; CDR3nt: TGTGCCAGCAGCTCACAGGGAGGGGACCAGTACTTC
v_gene: TRBV24-1; d_gene: TRBD1; abundance: many; j_gene: TRBJ2-1; CDR3aa: CATSDRTGGSYNEQFF; CDR3nt: TGTGCCACCAGTGATAGGACAGGGGGCTCCTACAATGAGCAGTTCTTC
v_gene: TRBV4-3; d_gene: TRBD2; abundance: NA; j_gene: TRBJ2-7; CDR3aa: CASSQSSGRSYEQYF; CDR3nt: TGCGCCAGCAGCCAATCTAGCGGGAGGTCCTACGAGCAGTACTTC
v_gene: TRBV27; d_gene: NA; abundance: many; j_gene: TRBJ2-5; CDR3aa: CASSHYPAVYDSETQYF; CDR3nt: TGTGCCAGCAGCCATTATCCCGCAGTGTATGATTCGGAGACCCAGTACTTC
v_gene: TRBV30; d_gene: NA; abundance: many; j_gene: TRBJ1-1; CDR3aa: CAWERDTEAFF; CDR3nt: TGTGCCTGGGAGAGGGACACTGAAGCTTTCTTT
v_gene: TRBV27; d_gene: NA; abundance: many; j_gene: TRBJ1-2; CDR3aa: CASSLSSAEGYTF; CDR3nt: TGTGCCAGCAGTTTATCCAGCGCTGAGGGCTACACCTTC
v_gene: TRBV28; d_gene: NA; abundance: few; j_gene: TRBJ1-5; CDR3aa: CASRSVANQPQHF; CDR3nt: TGTGCCAGCAGGTCGGTGGCCAATCAGCCCCAGCATTTT
v_gene: TRBV2; d_gene: NA; abundance: many; j_gene: TRBJ1-1; CDR3aa: CASRPEVWGGLNTEAFF; CDR3nt: TGTGCCAGCAGGCCCGAAGTTTGGGGGGGCCTAAACACTGAAGCTTTCTTT
v_gene: TRBV19; d_gene: NA; abundance: many; j_gene: TRBJ2-7; CDR3aa: CASSLMAARSYEQYF; CDR3nt: TGTGCCAGTAGCCTCATGGCCGCTCGGAGCTACGAGCAGTACTTC
v_gene: TRBV12-3/TRBV12-4; d_gene: TRBD1; abundance: many; j_gene: TRBJ1-1; CDR3aa: CASSLWGQGQETEAFF; CDR3nt: TGTGCCAGCAGTTTATGGGGACAGGGTCAGGAGACTGAAGCTTTCTTT